This T cell receptor beta chain was recovered during a study of CD8 T cells in Susac syndrome. Study-wide results and limits: The relatively small number of individuals in the TCR sequencing and HLA analysis was acknowledged by the study.

Random hexamers primed reverse transcription of roughly 0.45 to 1 ug RNA. An immunoSEQ multiplex PCR generated amplified TCR beta CDR3 products spanning 54 Vbeta and 13 Jbeta. From the immunoSEQ multiplex PCR reads, TCRdb called clonotypes with MiXCR, one entry per CDR3 protein. The sample has some 95,000 distinct CDR3 sequences; roughly 93% are singletons. In regard to this clonotype: The antigen is not known.

The CDR3 is 12 amino acids. V dropped 3 bases and J dropped 7; count of bases not matched to a gene: 5. Germline V gene sequence: CDR1 SQVTM, CDR2 ANQGSEA. Healthy donors acted as controls, with matching for age and sex. The TEMRA cells underwent FACS enrichment, while the CD8+ and CD4+ T cells underwent negative isolation. J is TRBJ1-2 and V is TRBV29-1; 7 bases are a match to TRBD1. Material for sequencing was CD8+ T cells from PBMCs. This TCR derives from a human donor in good health. CDR3 DNA: TGCAGCGTTGACAGGGGGGCTCTTGGCTACACCTTC. As protein: CSVDRGALGYTF.